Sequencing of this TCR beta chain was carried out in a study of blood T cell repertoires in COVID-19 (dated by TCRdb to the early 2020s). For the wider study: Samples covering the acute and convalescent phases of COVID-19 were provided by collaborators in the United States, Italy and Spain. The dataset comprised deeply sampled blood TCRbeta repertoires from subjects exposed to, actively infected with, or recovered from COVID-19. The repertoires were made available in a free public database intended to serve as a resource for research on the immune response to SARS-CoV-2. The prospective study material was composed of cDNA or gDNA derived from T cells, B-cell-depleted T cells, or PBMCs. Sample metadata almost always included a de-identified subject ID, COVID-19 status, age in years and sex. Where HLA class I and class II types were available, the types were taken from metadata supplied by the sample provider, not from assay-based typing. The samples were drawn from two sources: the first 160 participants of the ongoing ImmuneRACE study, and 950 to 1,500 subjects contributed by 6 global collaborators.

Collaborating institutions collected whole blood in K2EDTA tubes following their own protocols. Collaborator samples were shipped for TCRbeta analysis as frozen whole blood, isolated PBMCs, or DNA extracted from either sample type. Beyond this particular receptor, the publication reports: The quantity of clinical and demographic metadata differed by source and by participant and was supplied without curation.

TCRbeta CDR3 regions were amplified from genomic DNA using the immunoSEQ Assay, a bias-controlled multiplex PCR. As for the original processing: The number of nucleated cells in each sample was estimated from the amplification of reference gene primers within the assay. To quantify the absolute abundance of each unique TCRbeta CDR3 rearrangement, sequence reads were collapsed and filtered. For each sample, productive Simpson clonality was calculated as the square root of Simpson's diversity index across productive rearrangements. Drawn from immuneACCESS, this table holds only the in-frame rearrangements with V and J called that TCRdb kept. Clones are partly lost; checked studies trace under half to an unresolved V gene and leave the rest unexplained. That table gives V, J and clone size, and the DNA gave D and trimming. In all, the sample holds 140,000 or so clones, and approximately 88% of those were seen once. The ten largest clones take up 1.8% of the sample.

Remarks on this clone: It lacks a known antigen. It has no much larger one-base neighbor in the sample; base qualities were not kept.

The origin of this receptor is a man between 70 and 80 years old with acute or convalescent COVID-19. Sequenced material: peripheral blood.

This receptor carries the CDR3 CASSLLGGLNYNEQFF. The DNA is TGTGCCAGCAGCTTATTGGGGGGGCTCAATTACAATGAGCAGTTCTTC. The chain is encoded by TRBV13 joined to TRBJ2-1, with TRBD2 tentatively as D gene (7 bases match). Taken from the germline V gene (reference sequence), the CDR1 and CDR2 loops are PRHDT and FYEKMQ. The CDR3 measures 16 amino acids from cysteine to phenylalanine. Only the CDR3 part of the read is kept: 48 bases, read in frame from the first base. Trimming at the junction amounts to 2 bases on V and 4 bases on J, and the germline ends lie 15 bases apart.